These T cell receptor beta chains were read from a single sample in a study of cytomegalovirus exposure and HLA in healthy donors. Sequenced by immunoSEQ multiplex PCR; TCRdb stores in-frame clones only, minus some. The data contain tens of thousands of clones, just over 70% of them singletons. The sample was PBMCs. Source of these receptors: a man in his sixties in good health and CMV-seronegative. Both conserved end residues are part of each CDR3. Fields, in order: V gene, J gene, D gene, clone size, CDR3 DNA, CDR3 protein. D genes are given only for firm matches. Only some rows state a clone size, as once, few, many or a class for expanded clones.

V gene: TRBV7-2; J gene: TRBJ2-5; D gene: NA; clone size: NA; CDR3 DNA: TGTGCCAGCAGCCCACTGGGGGGGCGGGAGACCCAGTACTTC; CDR3 protein: CASSPLGGRETQYF
V gene: TRBV27; J gene: TRBJ2-7; D gene: TRBD1; clone size: NA; CDR3 DNA: TGTGCCAGCAGTTTAACGGCGGACAGGGATGAAGAGCAGTACTTC; CDR3 protein: CASSLTADRDEEQYF
V gene: TRBV28; J gene: TRBJ2-7; D gene: TRBD2; clone size: NA; CDR3 DNA: TGTGCCAGCAGTTTATTACCTAGCGGGGCCTACGAGCAGTACTTC; CDR3 protein: CASSLLPSGAYEQYF
V gene: TRBV5-1; J gene: TRBJ2-6; D gene: NA; clone size: NA; CDR3 DNA: TGCGCCAGCAGCCTCGACACCCTGGACTCTGGGGCCAACGTCCTGACTTTC; CDR3 protein: CASSLDTLDSGANVLTF
V gene: TRBV30; J gene: TRBJ2-5; D gene: NA; clone size: NA; CDR3 DNA: TGTGCCTGGAGTCCCTTCAGGACATCGCAGGGAGAGACCCAGTACTTC; CDR3 protein: CAWSPFRTSQGETQYF
V gene: TRBV29-1; J gene: TRBJ2-5; D gene: NA; clone size: NA; CDR3 DNA: TGCAGCGTTGAAGACAGTCCGATCCAAGAGACCCAGTACTTC; CDR3 protein: CSVEDSPIQETQYF
V gene: TRBV2; J gene: TRBJ2-7; D gene: NA; clone size: NA; CDR3 DNA: TGTGCCAGCAGTGAGCCCTACTACGAGCAGTACTTC; CDR3 protein: CASSEPYYEQYF
V gene: TRBV6-5; J gene: TRBJ1-1; D gene: TRBD1; clone size: few; CDR3 DNA: TGTGCCAGCAGTGTTTACAGGGGTGGGAACACTGAAGCTTTCTTT; CDR3 protein: CASSVYRGGNTEAFF
V gene: TRBV5-1; J gene: TRBJ2-6; D gene: TRBD2; clone size: NA; CDR3 DNA: TGCGCCAGCAGCTTGACACTAGCGGGGGCTGGGGCCAACGTCCTGACTTTC; CDR3 protein: CASSLTLAGAGANVLTF
V gene: TRBV11-2; J gene: TRBJ1-1; D gene: TRBD1; clone size: NA; CDR3 DNA: TGTGCCAGCAGCACGGGTAGGGGGCGCAGCACTGAAGCTTTCTTT; CDR3 protein: CASSTGRGRSTEAFF
V gene: TRBV12-5; J gene: TRBJ1-5; D gene: NA; clone size: NA; CDR3 DNA: TGTGCTAGTGGTTTGAGTGACAGCCACAATCAGCCCCAGCATTTT; CDR3 protein: CASGLSDSHNQPQHF
V gene: TRBV30; J gene: TRBJ2-2; D gene: NA; clone size: NA; CDR3 DNA: TGTGCCTGGGTGGTACGGGTCACCGGGGAGCTGTTTTTT; CDR3 protein: CAWVVRVTGELFF
V gene: TRBV7-2; J gene: TRBJ2-2; D gene: TRBD2; clone size: NA; CDR3 DNA: TGTGCCAGCGGGGAGGGAGGTTACGCCGGGGAGCTGTTTTTT; CDR3 protein: CASGEGGYAGELFF
V gene: TRBV28; J gene: TRBJ2-6; D gene: TRBD1; clone size: NA; CDR3 DNA: TGTGCCAGCAGTTTTTTGGCTCCCGGGACAGGGGCTGGGGCCAACGTCCTGACTTTC; CDR3 protein: CASSFLAPGTGAGANVLTF
V gene: TRBV6-1; J gene: TRBJ2-6; D gene: NA; clone size: NA; CDR3 DNA: TGTGCCAGCAGTGAAGCGGCAGGGCTAGGGGCCAACGTCCTGACTTTC; CDR3 protein: CASSEAAGLGANVLTF
V gene: TRBV2; J gene: TRBJ2-7; D gene: TRBD2; clone size: NA; CDR3 DNA: TGTGCCAGCAGTGCCCGACTAGCGGGGATAAACGAGCAGTACTTC; CDR3 protein: CASSARLAGINEQYF
V gene: TRBV6-5; J gene: TRBJ1-2; D gene: NA; clone size: NA; CDR3 DNA: TGTGCCAGCAGCCCCGGGGGGGCGGAAAACTATGGCTACACCTTC; CDR3 protein: CASSPGGAENYGYTF
V gene: TRBV6-1; J gene: TRBJ2-1; D gene: NA; clone size: NA; CDR3 DNA: TGTGCCAGCACCCGGTATGGGGAGAGGAATGAGCAGTTCTTC; CDR3 protein: CASTRYGERNEQFF
V gene: TRBV29-1; J gene: TRBJ1-4; D gene: TRBD1; clone size: few; CDR3 DNA: TGCAGCGTTGCTGAGACAGGGATAAAACTGTTTTTT; CDR3 protein: CSVAETGIKLFF
V gene: TRBV7-2; J gene: TRBJ2-3; D gene: NA; clone size: NA; CDR3 DNA: TGTGCCAGCAGCTCGTATCCTAGTGATACGCAGTATTTT; CDR3 protein: CASSSYPSDTQYF
V gene: TRBV5-6; J gene: TRBJ2-7; D gene: TRBD1; clone size: NA; CDR3 DNA: TGTGCCAGCAGCTTGGTTGGGACAGGGTCGCGCGAGCAGTACTTC; CDR3 protein: CASSLVGTGSREQYF
V gene: TRBV29-1; J gene: TRBJ2-7; D gene: TRBD1; clone size: NA; CDR3 DNA: TGCAGCGTAGAGGACAGGGAAGTTGGCTACGAGCAGTACTTC; CDR3 protein: CSVEDREVGYEQYF
V gene: TRBV28; J gene: TRBJ2-3; D gene: NA; clone size: few; CDR3 DNA: TGTGCCAGCAGTGCCCGGCGAGACACGCCAGATACGCAGTATTTT; CDR3 protein: CASSARRDTPDTQYF
V gene: TRBV11-2; J gene: TRBJ2-2; D gene: NA; clone size: NA; CDR3 DNA: TGTGCCAGCAGCCCCGCGAGGACCGGGGAGCTGTTTTTT; CDR3 protein: CASSPARTGELFF
V gene: TRBV7-9; J gene: TRBJ1-4; D gene: TRBD1; clone size: NA; CDR3 DNA: TGTGCCAGCAGCGCGAACCCCGGGACAGGGGATGAAAAACTGTTTTTT; CDR3 protein: CASSANPGTGDEKLFF
V gene: TRBV5-1; J gene: TRBJ2-7; D gene: TRBD2; clone size: NA; CDR3 DNA: TGCGCCAGCAGCTTGAGGGAGGGGACCTCCTACGAGCAGTACTTC; CDR3 protein: CASSLREGTSYEQYF
V gene: TRBV6-5; J gene: TRBJ2-5; D gene: TRBD2; clone size: NA; CDR3 DNA: TGTGCCAGCAGTAGCGGGGGGGCTCGGGAGACCCAGTACTTC; CDR3 protein: CASSSGGARETQYF
V gene: TRBV30; J gene: TRBJ1-1; D gene: TRBD1; clone size: NA; CDR3 DNA: TGTGCCTGGAGTCTACAGGGGCTAACTGAAGCTTTCTTT; CDR3 protein: CAWSLQGLTEAFF
V gene: TRBV7-7; J gene: TRBJ1-2; D gene: NA; clone size: NA; CDR3 DNA: TGTGCCAGCAGCTTAGAAGGCAGGGGCAACGTGAATGGCTACACCTTC; CDR3 protein: CASSLEGRGNVNGYTF
V gene: TRBV7-9; J gene: TRBJ2-2; D gene: NA; clone size: NA; CDR3 DNA: TGTTCCAGCAGCCACCGTGATCTGCGGGAGAACACCGGGGAGCTGTTTTTT; CDR3 protein: CSSSHRDLRENTGELFF
V gene: TRBV5-4; J gene: TRBJ2-7; D gene: TRBD1; clone size: NA; CDR3 DNA: TGTGCCAGCAGCCGGACAGGCGCCTACGAGCAGTACTTC; CDR3 protein: CASSRTGAYEQYF
V gene: TRBV7-9; J gene: TRBJ1-2; D gene: NA; clone size: NA; CDR3 DNA: TGTGCCAGCGGGGACACGGGGTGGGCTAACTATGGCTACACCTTC; CDR3 protein: CASGDTGWANYGYTF
V gene: TRBV6-6; J gene: TRBJ2-1; D gene: NA; clone size: NA; CDR3 DNA: TGTGCCAGCAGCCCCTTTAGGGGGGAGCAGTTCTTC; CDR3 protein: CASSPFRGEQFF
V gene: TRBV30; J gene: TRBJ1-1; D gene: NA; clone size: NA; CDR3 DNA: TGTGCCTGGAATTGGGGGGAGAACACTGAAGCTTTCTTT; CDR3 protein: CAWNWGENTEAFF
V gene: TRBV6-5; J gene: TRBJ2-1; D gene: NA; clone size: NA; CDR3 DNA: TGTGCCAGCAGTCGAGAAAGGGGGGGTAGGAATGAGCAGTTCTTC; CDR3 protein: CASSRERGGRNEQFF
V gene: TRBV5-6; J gene: TRBJ2-1; D gene: TRBD2; clone size: NA; CDR3 DNA: TGTGCCAGCAGGTCCGGACTAGCGAACTCTAACGTTGAGCAGTTCTTC; CDR3 protein: CASRSGLANSNVEQFF
V gene: TRBV28; J gene: TRBJ2-3; D gene: TRBD1; clone size: NA; CDR3 DNA: TGTGCCAGCAGGGGACAGGGAACAGATACGCAGTATTTT; CDR3 protein: CASRGQGTDTQYF
V gene: TRBV7-9; J gene: TRBJ2-7; D gene: TRBD1; clone size: NA; CDR3 DNA: TGTGCCAGCAGCCTCGGGACAGGGGTAAACTACGAGCAGTACTTC; CDR3 protein: CASSLGTGVNYEQYF
V gene: TRBV6-5; J gene: TRBJ1-6; D gene: NA; clone size: NA; CDR3 DNA: TGTGCCAGCAGCCCACGACAGGTTAATTCACCCCTCCACTTT; CDR3 protein: CASSPRQVNSPLHF
V gene: TRBV6-6; J gene: TRBJ2-3; D gene: TRBD2; clone size: NA; CDR3 DNA: TGTGCCAGCAGTTACGGGGACTATGACGCAGATACGCAGTATTTT; CDR3 protein: CASSYGDYDADTQYF
V gene: TRBV25-1; J gene: TRBJ1-1; D gene: TRBD1; clone size: NA; CDR3 DNA: TGTGCCAGCAGGCAGGGGGCGAACACTGAAGCTTTCTTT; CDR3 protein: CASRQGANTEAFF
V gene: TRBV11-2; J gene: TRBJ2-5; D gene: TRBD2; clone size: once; CDR3 DNA: TGTGCCAGCAGCTTAGCCGGACTAGCGGGGGGACGGGAGACCCAGTACTTC; CDR3 protein: CASSLAGLAGGRETQYF
V gene: TRBV5-6; J gene: TRBJ1-2; D gene: NA; clone size: NA; CDR3 DNA: TGTGCCAGCAGGAAGGACAAAGCTAACTATGGCTACACCTTC; CDR3 protein: CASRKDKANYGYTF
V gene: TRBV19; J gene: TRBJ2-7; D gene: TRBD2; clone size: NA; CDR3 DNA: TGTGCCAGTAGTCTTGGACTAGCTCAATTATACGAGCAGTACTTC; CDR3 protein: CASSLGLAQLYEQYF
V gene: TRBV7-6; J gene: TRBJ1-1; D gene: NA; clone size: few; CDR3 DNA: TGTGCCAGCAGCTTAACGAGCACTGAAGCTTTCTTT; CDR3 protein: CASSLTSTEAFF
V gene: TRBV4-1; J gene: TRBJ2-1; D gene: NA; clone size: NA; CDR3 DNA: TGCGCCAGCAGCCAAACCGGGGGTGGCTCCTACAATGAGCAGTTCTTC; CDR3 protein: CASSQTGGGSYNEQFF
V gene: TRBV29-1; J gene: TRBJ1-1; D gene: NA; clone size: NA; CDR3 DNA: TGCAGCGTTGCAGTGATGAACACTGAAGCTTTCTTT; CDR3 protein: CSVAVMNTEAFF
V gene: TRBV28; J gene: TRBJ2-7; D gene: NA; clone size: once; CDR3 DNA: TGTGCCAGCAGTATCCCGAGCCAACCCTACGAGCAGTACTTC; CDR3 protein: CASSIPSQPYEQYF
V gene: TRBV5-1; J gene: TRBJ1-2; D gene: TRBD1; clone size: NA; CDR3 DNA: TGCGCCAGCAGCTTGGGACAGGGGCAGGGTGGCTACACCTTC; CDR3 protein: CASSLGQGQGGYTF
V gene: TRBV28; J gene: TRBJ1-3; D gene: NA; clone size: NA; CDR3 DNA: TGTGCCAGCAGTACTGCTTGGGCCGGGAGCTCTGGAAACACCATATATTTT; CDR3 protein: CASSTAWAGSSGNTIYF
V gene: TRBV29-1; J gene: TRBJ2-2; D gene: NA; clone size: NA; CDR3 DNA: TGCAGCGTTGCCGGTCCCGGTCAGGAAACCGGGGAGCTGTTTTTT; CDR3 protein: CSVAGPGQETGELFF
V gene: TRBV28; J gene: TRBJ2-2; D gene: TRBD1; clone size: NA; CDR3 DNA: TGTGCCAGCAGAACACAGGGGGCCGGCGGGGAGCTGTTTTTT; CDR3 protein: CASRTQGAGGELFF
V gene: TRBV7-2; J gene: TRBJ2-7; D gene: TRBD2; clone size: NA; CDR3 DNA: TGTGCCAGCAGCTCCGGACTAGCGTGGACCTACGAGCAGTACTTC; CDR3 protein: CASSSGLAWTYEQYF